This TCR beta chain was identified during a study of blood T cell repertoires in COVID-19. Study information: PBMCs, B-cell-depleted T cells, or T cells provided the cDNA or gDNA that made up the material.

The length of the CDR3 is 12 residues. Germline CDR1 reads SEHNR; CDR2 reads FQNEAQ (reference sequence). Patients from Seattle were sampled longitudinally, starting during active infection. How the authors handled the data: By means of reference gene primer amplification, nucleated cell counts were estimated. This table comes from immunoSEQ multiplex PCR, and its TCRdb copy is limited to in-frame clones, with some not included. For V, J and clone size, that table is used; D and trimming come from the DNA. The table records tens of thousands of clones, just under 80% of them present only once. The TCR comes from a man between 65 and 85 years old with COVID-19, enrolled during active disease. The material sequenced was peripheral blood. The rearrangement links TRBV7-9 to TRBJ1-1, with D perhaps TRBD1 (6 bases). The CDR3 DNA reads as TGTCAGGTAGCGGGGGCGAACACTGAAGCTTTCTTT. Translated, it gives CQVAGANTEAFF.